These 22 T cell receptor beta chains were all obtained from the same sample, sequenced in a study of beta chain features in type 1 diabetes (dated by TCRdb to between 2017 and 2018). The library was made by the immunoSEQ multiplex PCR assay. The High Capacity cDNA Reverse Transcription Kit was used to reverse transcribe all of the isolated RNA, meaning that expressed TCRB transcripts were what got sequenced. In its TCRdb copy, this immuneACCESS table keeps in-frame sequences only and misses some clones. Where compared with another copy, unresolved V genes explain less than half of these, and the others have no known cause. The sample data list around 340,000 clones, and about 20% of these were observed just once. The ten largest clones capture approximately 0.041% of the sample. Source material: naive CD4+ T cells from blood. Per the publication, the cell subset or site label means: true naive CD4+ T cells. These receptors originate from a woman aged 18-29 years in good health.

The sample holds a few counts of this clone. The genes are TRBV7-9 and TRBJ1-4; 9 nucleotides line up with TRBD1. Trimming took 5 bases from V and 1 from J; bases not matched to a gene: 11. The germline V gene has CDR1 SEHNR and CDR2 FQNEAQ (reference sequence). The CDR3 sequence is 18 residues long. The CDR3: CASSRTGQGTGTNEKLFF. CDR3 DNA sequence: TGTGCCAGCAGCCGGACCGGACAGGGGACGGGAACTAATGAAAAACTGTTTTTT.

V and J are TRBV10-3 and TRBJ1-1, with D possibly TRBD1 on 5 matching bases. The CDR3 covers 13 residues. Trimming removed 6 bases at V and 1 base at J, with 9 bases between. Germline CDR1 reads ENHRY; CDR2 reads SYGVKD. The CDR3 DNA sequence: TGTGCCATCAGGAGCGGGGGGAACACTGAAGCTTTCTTT. This codes for CAIRSGGNTEAFF.

The table lists this clone with a few counts. This chain joins TRBV11-1 and TRBJ2-7; the match to TRBD1 covers 7 bases. This CDR3 is built from 13 residues. Germline V CDR1 and CDR2: SGHAT, FQDESV (reference sequence). The V gene end was trimmed by 3 bases and the J gene end by 6 bases; junction bases not matched to a gene: 5. The CDR3 protein is CASSFEGAGEQYF. The DNA of the CDR3 is TGTGCCAGCAGCTTTGAGGGGGCAGGCGAGCAGTACTTC. Full variable domain (missing parts from reference TRBV11-1 and TRBJ2-7): EAEVAQSPRYKITEKSQAVAFWCDPISGHATLYWYRQILGQGPELLVQFQDESVVDDSQLPKDRFSAERLKGVDSTLKIQPAELGDSAMYLCASSFEGAGEQYFGPGTRLTVT.

Comment on this clone: This same CDR3 is encoded by further DNA sequences in the sample. V is TRBV5-1 and J is TRBJ1-1; D is ambiguous. The CDR3 spans 14 residues. Germline V gene data show CDR1 as SGHRS and CDR2 as YFSETQ. The germline V and J ends were trimmed by 0 bases and 1 base, with 7 bases remaining between them. The CDR3 loop reads CASSLGTSNTEAFF. The CDR3 bases are TGCGCCAGCAGCTTGGGCACTTCGAACACTGAAGCTTTCTTT.

Only a few counts were recorded for this clone. The chain has TRBV4-1 and TRBJ2-1, with D possibly TRBD2 on 7 matching bases. This CDR3 is 19 amino acids long. V was shortened by 3 bases and J by 7 bases, with 28 bases between the two germline ends. CDR1 and CDR2 from the germline V gene are MGHRA and YSYEKL. The chain's CDR3 is CASSQVPHLRGGVGNEQFF. The CDR3 nucleotides read TGCGCCAGCAGCCAGGTACCCCATCTAAGGGGGGGAGTAGGGAATGAGCAGTTCTTC.

This clone was seen a handful of times. The chain uses TRBV2 and TRBJ2-3; 8 nucleotides align to TRBD2. The CDR3 is made up of 15 amino acids. Looked up from germline, CDR1 is SNHLY and CDR2 is FYNNEI. The V and J ends lost 6 bases and 2 bases, in that order; junction bases with no gene match: 7. The CDR3 is CASRLAGRTTDTQYF. The CDR3 DNA sequence: TGTGCCAGCAGATTAGCGGGACGTACCACAGATACGCAGTATTTT.

The genes are TRBV6-5 and TRBJ2-7; 9 bases line up with TRBD1. The CDR3 contains 15 residues. Germline CDR1 and CDR2: MNHEY and SVGAGI. After removal of 2 bases from V and 4 bases from J, the junction contained 6 bases not matched to a gene. The CDR3 DNA is TGTGCCAGCAGTTACGCTTCGGGACAGGGTTACGAGCAGTACTTC. The encoded protein is CASSYASGQGYEQYF.

This clone was seen only a few times. V and J are TRBV5-1 and TRBJ2-3; 10 bases fit TRBD2. The junction had 8 bases not matched to a gene; V was cut back by 1 base and J by 9 bases. Looked up from germline, CDR1 is SGHRS and CDR2 is YFSETQ. The CDR3 runs 15 residues. As DNA, the CDR3 is TGCGCCAGCAGCTTGACTAGCGGGACCGCCGGGACGCAGTATTTT. This sequence encodes CASSLTSGTAGTQYF.

J is TRBJ1-5 and V is TRBV2; a weak D match, TRBD1 (5 bases). Between the trimmed V and J ends, which lost 4 bases and 3 bases, there was a span of 13 bases. This CDR3 has 15 residues. Per germline, CDR1 SNHLY and CDR2 FYNNEI. In nucleotides, the CDR3 is TGTGCCAGCAGTGCCAGAAGGGGCCTCAATCAGCCCCAGCATTTT. Amino acids: CASSARRGLNQPQHF.

This clone was observed a few times. This chain joins TRBV7-9 and TRBJ1-1, with 8 bases lining up with TRBD1. The CDR3 runs to 15 residues. Looked up from germline, CDR1 is SEHNR and CDR2 is FQNEAQ (reference sequence). The J segment lost 0 bases and the V segment lost 1 base, leaving 1 base of the junction unmatched. CDR3 residues: CASSLGRGLNTEAFF. DNA for the CDR3: TGTGCCAGCAGCTTAGGCAGGGGGCTGAACACTGAAGCTTTCTTT.

This clone was seen a few times. The chain joins TRBV7-2 to TRBJ2-7; 7 positions agree with TRBD1. Germline lookup yields CDR1 SGHTA and CDR2 FQGNSA. J gave up 5 bases and V 5 bases, and 9 bases lay outside the gene matches. This CDR3 spans 14 amino acids. CDR3: CASSVTGLTNEQYF. CDR3 sequence (DNA): TGTGCCAGCAGCGTGACAGGGCTTACCAACGAGCAGTACTTC. The entire variable domain, with the rest obtained from reference TRBV7-2 and TRBJ2-7, is as follows: GAGVSQSPSNKVTEKGKDVELRCDPISGHTALYWYRQSLGQGLEFLIYFQGNSAPDKSGLPSDRFSAERTGGSVSTLTIQRTQQEDSAVYLCASSVTGLTNEQYFGPGTRLTVT.

CDR3 coding DNA: TGTGCCAGCAGCTTAGCCGGGACTAACGAGCAGTACTTC. Its translation is CASSLAGTNEQYF. This sequence joins TRBV7-9 and TRBJ2-7, with 7 bases aligning to TRBD2. The CDR3 length is 13 residues. The V segment lost 0 bases and the J segment 5 bases; nucleotides outside the gene matches: 1. Germline CDR1 reads SEHNR; CDR2 reads FQNEAQ (reference sequence).

This clone was counted between two and nine times. The chain joins TRBV9 to TRBJ2-5; 7 bases match TRBD2. The CDR3 is made up of 15 amino acids. Unmatched junction bases numbered 3, after V lost 0 bases and J lost 1 base. Germline CDR1 SGDLS, CDR2 YYNGEE. Here the CDR3 DNA reads TGTGCCAGCAGCGTAGATACGGGAGGCCAAGAGACCCAGTACTTC. This encodes CASSVDTGGQETQYF.

This clone has a handful of counts. The rearrangement joins TRBV5-1 to TRBJ1-1, with D possibly being TRBD1 (5 bases). The V gene's germline CDR1 is SGHRS and CDR2 YFSETQ. The CDR3 contains 14 residues. V was cut by 3 bases and J by 0 bases, with 9 bases left in between. The DNA for the CDR3 is TGCGCCAGCAGCTCCACAGGTTTGAACACTGAAGCTTTCTTT. Protein: CASSSTGLNTEAFF.

V and J are TRBV5-6 and TRBJ2-1; perhaps TRBD2 as D (5 bases). Germline V CDR1 and CDR2: SGHDT, YYEEEE. V shed 0 bases and J shed 2 bases, with 9 bases lying between them. The CDR3 loop spans 15 amino acids. CDR3 protein: CASSLVERPYNEQFF. In DNA, the CDR3 is TGTGCCAGCAGCTTGGTCGAGCGGCCCTACAATGAGCAGTTCTTC.

This clone was found a few times. The V call is TRBV30, the J call TRBJ2-7; 8 bases fit TRBD1. Germline trimming cut 6 bases from V and 4 bases from J; bases unmatched to any gene: 8. The V gene's germline CDR1 is GTSNPN and CDR2 SVGIG (reference sequence). The CDR3 is 13 residues long. CDR3 amino acids: CACLTGGSYEQYF. CDR3 nucleotides: TGTGCCTGCCTCACAGGGGGATCATACGAGCAGTACTTC.

The V gene is TRBV30, the J gene TRBJ2-2; D is ambiguous. This CDR3 spans 14 amino acids. V was trimmed by 1 base and J by 4 bases, leaving 10 bases between them. Per germline, CDR1 GTSNPN and CDR2 SVGIG (reference sequence). CDR3 in amino acids: CAWSDGLSTGELFF. CDR3 sequence (DNA): TGTGCCTGGAGTGATGGGCTGAGCACCGGGGAGCTGTTTTTT.

V and J are TRBV25-1 and TRBJ2-1, with 7 bases fitting TRBD2. The ends lost 6 bases at V and 5 bases at J; junction bases unmatched: 4. Germline CDR1 MGHDK, CDR2 SYGVNS. The CDR3 runs to 13 residues. For the CDR3, the DNA is TGTGCCAGCAGCCGGGACTACAACAATGAGCAGTTCTTC. This encodes CASSRDYNNEQFF.

Only a few counts were recorded for this clone. The rearrangement links TRBV7-9 to TRBJ1-6, with 10 bases that match TRBD1. Looked up from germline, CDR1 is SEHNR and CDR2 is FQNEAQ (reference sequence). The CDR3 contains 14 residues. V shed 5 bases, J shed 9 bases, and the junction held 4 bases outside the gene matches. Here the CDR3 DNA reads TGTGCCAGCAGCCCAGGACAGGGGGGTTCACCCCTCCACTTT. The encoded protein is CASSPGQGGSPLHF. Based on the CDR3 plus reference TRBV7-9 and TRBJ1-6, the full variable domain is DTGVSQNPRHKITKRGQNVTFRCDPISEHNRLYWYRQTLGQGPEFLTYFQNEAQLEKSRLLSDRFSAERPKGSFSTLEIQRTEQGDSAMYLCASSPGQGGSPLHFGNGTRLTVT.

The chain carries TRBV9 and TRBJ2-5; 12 bases are a match to TRBD2. Germline values: CDR1 SGDLS, CDR2 YYNGEE. This CDR3 has 16 residues. Trimming at V came to 1 base and at J to 5 bases, leaving 6 bases not matched to a gene. The CDR3 spells CASSVRLAGGPETQYF. The CDR3 nucleotides read TGTGCCAGCAGCGTAAGGCTAGCGGGAGGGCCGGAGACCCAGTACTTC.

This clone was detected only a few times. This chain connects TRBV7-9 to TRBJ2-3; TRBD1 agrees at 7 bases. Trimming cost V 0 bases and J 0 bases; bases outside gene matches: 0. This CDR3 is 15 amino acids long. Germline V gives CDR1 SEHNR, CDR2 FQNEAQ (reference sequence). CDR3 nucleotide sequence: TGTGCCAGCAGCTTAGCGGGACAGAGCACAGATACGCAGTATTTT. It specifies CASSLAGQSTDTQYF.

This clone came up a few times. The rearrangement joins TRBV6-5 to TRBJ2-5, with 7 bases matching TRBD2. V dropped 0 bases and J dropped 4; count of bases not matched to a gene: 8. The CDR3 loop spans 16 amino acids. CDR1 is MNHEY and CDR2 is SVGAGI in the germline V gene. CDR3 loop: CASSYSVASGPETQYF. Here the CDR3 DNA reads TGTGCCAGCAGTTACTCTGTGGCTAGCGGCCCAGAGACCCAGTACTTC.